These 9 T cell receptor beta chains came from one sample sequenced in a study of T cells expressing NK-cell markers. After re-calling the 5' RACE reads, TCRdb lists one entry per CDR3 protein, DNA absent. Its table lists 350,000 to 500,000 distinct CDR3 sequences. Sequencing input: blood T cells: a sorted CD56 or NKG2C T cell subset, CD4+ or CD8+ T cells, or bulk PBMC T cells (not recorded which). These receptors all come from a woman between 18 and 70 years old in good health.

V gene TRBV20-1 combines with J gene TRBJ2-3; absent DNA, TCRdb's TRBD2 call cannot be checked. In germline, CDR1 is DFQATT, CDR2 SNEGSKA (reference sequence). The CDR3 totals 15 residues. The CDR3 spells CSARLAGGFLDTQYF.

The rearrangement uses TRBV18 and TRBJ1-3. Germline V CDR1 and CDR2: KGHSH, LQKENI. The CDR3 spans 12 residues. The chain's CDR3 is CASSPDGNTIYF.

V gene TRBV11-2 combines with J gene TRBJ2-1; without DNA, the TCRdb call of TRBD2 cannot be checked. This CDR3 contains 15 residues. The germline gives CDR1 SGHAT, CDR2 FQNNGV. The CDR3 protein is CASSWGASGYNEQFF.

The rearrangement uses TRBV6-6 and TRBJ1-5; TCRdb gives TRBD1 as the D gene, but with no DNA this cannot be confirmed. This CDR3 has 13 residues. The V gene's germline CDR1 is MNHNY and CDR2 SVGAGI (reference sequence). The CDR3 loop is CASSVGAAQPQHF.

The genes are TRBV5-4 and TRBJ2-1; the D call from TCRdb, TRBD2, cannot be confirmed without DNA. The CDR3 contains 13 residues. From germline, CDR1 is SGHNT and CDR2 YYREEE (reference sequence). The CDR3: CASSPGRDNEQFF.

The chain is built from TRBV6-2 or TRBV6-3 and TRBJ2-6. Germline V gives CDR1 MNHEY, CDR2 SVGEGT. The CDR3 totals 17 residues. The CDR3 loop is CASSSPQGTTGANVLTF.

The chain recombines TRBV5-4 with TRBJ2-5; the D gene TCRdb calls, TRBD2, cannot be checked with no DNA. The CDR3 spans 16 residues. The germline CDR1 and CDR2 sequences are SGHNT and YYREEE (reference sequence). The CDR3 loop reads CASSLVVAGGQETQYF.

This sequence joins TRBV30 and TRBJ1-2; the D call from TCRdb, TRBD1, cannot be confirmed without DNA. The CDR3 consists of 14 residues. CDR1 GTSNPN and CDR2 SVGIG come from the germline V gene (reference sequence). This CDR3 is CAWSGALTNYGYTF.

The CDR3 region is CASSLAQTGLGYGYTF. The chain couples TRBV7-2 to TRBJ1-2; lacking DNA, the TRBD1 call made by TCRdb goes unchecked. Germline CDR1 and CDR2: SGHTA and FQGNSA. This CDR3 is built from 16 residues.